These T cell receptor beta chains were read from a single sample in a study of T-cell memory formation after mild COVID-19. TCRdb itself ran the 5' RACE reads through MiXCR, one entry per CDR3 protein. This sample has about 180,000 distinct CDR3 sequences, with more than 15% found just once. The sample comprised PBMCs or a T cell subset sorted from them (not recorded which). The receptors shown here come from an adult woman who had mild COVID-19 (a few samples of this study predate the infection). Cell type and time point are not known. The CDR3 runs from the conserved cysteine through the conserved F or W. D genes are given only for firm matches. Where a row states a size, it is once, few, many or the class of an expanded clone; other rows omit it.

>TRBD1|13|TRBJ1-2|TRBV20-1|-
TGCAGTGCTAGACTCGACAGGGGCTATGGCTACACCTTC
CSARLDRGYGYTF
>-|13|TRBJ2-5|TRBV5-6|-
TGTGCCAGCAGCTTGTGGAAGGATGAGACCCAGTACTTC
CASSLWKDETQYF
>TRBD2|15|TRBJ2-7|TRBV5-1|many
TGCGCCAGCAGCGTTATAGCGGGGGGGACCTACGAGCAGTACTTC
CASSVIAGGTYEQYF
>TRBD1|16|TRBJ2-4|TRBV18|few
TGTGCCAGCTCACCTCGGACAGGGGACGCCAAAAACATTCAGTACTTC
CASSPRTGDAKNIQYF
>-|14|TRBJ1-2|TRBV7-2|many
TGTGCCAGCAGCTTAGGTCTGCAGGCCTATGGCTACACCTTC
CASSLGLQAYGYTF
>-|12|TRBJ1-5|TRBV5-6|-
TGTGCCAGCAGCTTCGGTGCGCAGCCCCAGCATTTT
CASSFGAQPQHF
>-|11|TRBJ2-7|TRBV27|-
TGTGCCAGCGCTGACTCCTACGAGCAGTACTTC
CASADSYEQYF
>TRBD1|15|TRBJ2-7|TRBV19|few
TGTGCCAGTAGTATAGCCGGGACAGGTGCCTACGAGCAGTACTTC
CASSIAGTGAYEQYF
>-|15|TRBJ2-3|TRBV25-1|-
TGTGCCAGCAGTGAATGGAGGGGGGGCGTAGATACGCAGTATTTT
CASSEWRGGVDTQYF
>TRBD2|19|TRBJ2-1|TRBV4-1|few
TGCGCCAGCAGCCACGGATTTGGGCGGGGGGGGCCTTCCTACAATGAGCAGTTCTTC
CASSHGFGRGGPSYNEQFF
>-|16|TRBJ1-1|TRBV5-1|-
TGCGCCAGCAGCTTGGTTTCAGGGGTGATGGGGACTGAAGCTTTCTTT
CASSLVSGVMGTEAFF
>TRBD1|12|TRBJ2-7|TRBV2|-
TGTGCCAGCGGGAAGGGGGCTCACGAGCAGTACTTC
CASGKGAHEQYF
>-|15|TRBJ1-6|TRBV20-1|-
TGCAGTGCTAGAAGGGGAAGCTCCTATAATTCACCCCTCCACTTT
CSARRGSSYNSPLHF
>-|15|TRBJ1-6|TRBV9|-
TGTGCCAGCAGCTCCCTCGGGGGGGGAAATTCACCCCTCCACTTT
CASSSLGGGNSPLHF
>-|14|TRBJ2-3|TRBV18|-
TGTGCCAGCTCACCACCGTCAGGTTCTGATACGCAGTATTTT
CASSPPSGSDTQYF
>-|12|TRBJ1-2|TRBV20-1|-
TGCAGTGCTAGGGCGGGGATCTATGGCTACACCTTC
CSARAGIYGYTF
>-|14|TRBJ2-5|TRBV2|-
TGTGCCAGCAGTGTCGAACTACACCAAGAGACCCAGTACTTC
CASSVELHQETQYF
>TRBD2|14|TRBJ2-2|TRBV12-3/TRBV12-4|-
TGTGCCAGCATCACCCTGGGAGGGACCGGGGAGCTGTTTTTT
CASITLGGTGELFF
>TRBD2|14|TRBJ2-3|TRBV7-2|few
TGTGCCAGCAGCCCATGGACTAGTCGGGATACGCAGTATTTT
CASSPWTSRDTQYF
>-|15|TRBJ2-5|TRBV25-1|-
TGTGCCAGCGAAGCCCTAGCCGGGCACCAAGAGACCCAGTACTTC
CASEALAGHQETQYF
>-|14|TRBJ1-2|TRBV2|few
TGTGCCAGCAGTGAAAAACGGGCTGCCCACGGCTACACCTTC
CASSEKRAAHGYTF
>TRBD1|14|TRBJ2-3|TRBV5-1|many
TGCGCCAGCAGCCTAGGACAGGGCGCAGATACGCAGTATTTT
CASSLGQGADTQYF
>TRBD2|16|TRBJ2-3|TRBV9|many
TGTGCCAGCAGCTCGGGACTAGCGGGGGGCACAGATACGCAGTATTTT
CASSSGLAGGTDTQYF
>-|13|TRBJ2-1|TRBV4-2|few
TGTGCCAGCAGCCTGGGGGCCAACAATGAGCAGTTCTTC
CASSLGANNEQFF
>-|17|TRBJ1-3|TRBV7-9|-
TGTGCCAGCAGCTTTATCGGTACAGCGAGCTCTGGAAACACCATATATTTT
CASSFIGTASSGNTIYF
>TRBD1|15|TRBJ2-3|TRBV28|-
TGTGCCAGCAGTTTAGGACAGGGGATGATAGATACGCAGTATTTT
CASSLGQGMIDTQYF
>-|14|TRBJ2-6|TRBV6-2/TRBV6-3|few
TGTGCCAGCAGTCGGGGTTCTGGGGCCAACGTCCTGACTTTC
CASSRGSGANVLTF
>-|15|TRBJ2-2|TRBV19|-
TGTGCCAGTAGTGCTACAGGGGAGGGAACCCGGGAGCTGTTTTTT
CASSATGEGTRELFF
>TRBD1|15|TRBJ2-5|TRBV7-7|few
TGTGCCAGCAGCTCCTCGATACAGGGGTGGGAGACCCAGTACTTC
CASSSSIQGWETQYF
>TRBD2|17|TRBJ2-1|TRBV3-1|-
TGTGCCAGCAGCCAGGGACTAGCGGGGGGGCCTGGTAATGAGCAGTTCTTC
CASSQGLAGGPGNEQFF
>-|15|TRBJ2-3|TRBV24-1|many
TGTGCCACCAGTGTCCCGGGGGTGGGGACAGATACGCAGTATTTT
CATSVPGVGTDTQYF
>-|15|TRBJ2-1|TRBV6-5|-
TGTGCCAGCAGTTACTCTCGGGGTTTGTACAATGAGCAGTTCTTC
CASSYSRGLYNEQFF
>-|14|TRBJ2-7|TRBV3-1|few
TGTGCCAGCAGCCAACCCGGAAGCTCCTACGAGCAGTACTTC
CASSQPGSSYEQYF
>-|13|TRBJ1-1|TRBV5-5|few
TGTGCCAGCAGCTTTCACTCGGACACTGAAGCTTTCTTT
CASSFHSDTEAFF
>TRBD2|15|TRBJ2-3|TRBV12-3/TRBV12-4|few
TGTGCCAGCAGCCTTAGCGGGGGAATAACAGATACGCAGTATTTT
CASSLSGGITDTQYF
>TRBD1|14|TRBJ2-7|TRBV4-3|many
TGCGCCAGCAGCCGGGAGGGACAGGGGTACGAGCAGTACTTC
CASSREGQGYEQYF
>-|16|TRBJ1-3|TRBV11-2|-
TGTGCCAGCAGCTTAGAGGGGGGGCGGCAAGGAAACACCATATATTTT
CASSLEGGRQGNTIYF
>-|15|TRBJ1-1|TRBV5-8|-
TGTGCCAGCAGCCCAACCACAGGGAGCGGCACTGAAGCTTTCTTT
CASSPTTGSGTEAFF
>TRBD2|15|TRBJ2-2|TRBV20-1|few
TGCAGTGCTAGTACTAGCGGGAGCAACACCGGGGAGCTGTTTTTT
CSASTSGSNTGELFF
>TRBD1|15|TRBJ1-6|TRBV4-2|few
TGTGCCAGCAGCCAGCCGGGACAGGCCCTTTCACCCCTCCACTTT
CASSQPGQALSPLHF
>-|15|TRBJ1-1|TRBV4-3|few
TGCGCCAGCAGCCAAGACAGGACCTTGAACACTGAAGCTTTCTTT
CASSQDRTLNTEAFF
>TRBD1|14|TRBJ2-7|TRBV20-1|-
TGCAGTGCTAGGGGACAGGGGAGCTCCTACGAGCAGTACTTC
CSARGQGSSYEQYF
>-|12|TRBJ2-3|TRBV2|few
TGTGCCAGCAACCCCGAGGGTGGTACGCAGTATTTT
CASNPEGGTQYF
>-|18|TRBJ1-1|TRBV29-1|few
TGCAGCGTTGAAGATGGATGGGGTCGGCCAGCCATGAACACTGAAGCTTTCTTT
CSVEDGWGRPAMNTEAFF
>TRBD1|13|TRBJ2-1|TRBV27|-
TGTGCCAGCAGTTTATCGGGGACAGTTGAGCAGTTCTTC
CASSLSGTVEQFF
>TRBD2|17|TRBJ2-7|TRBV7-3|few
TGTGCCAGCAGCCCCCGACTAAGGACTAGCGGGAACTACGAGCAGTACTTC
CASSPRLRTSGNYEQYF
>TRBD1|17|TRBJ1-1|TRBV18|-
TGTGCCAGCTCAACTGGGACAGGAAGAGGGGGGAACACTGAAGCTTTCTTT
CASSTGTGRGGNTEAFF
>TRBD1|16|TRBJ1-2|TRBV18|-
TGTGCCAGCTCACCACCGATGACAGGGAATAACTATGGCTACACCTTC
CASSPPMTGNNYGYTF
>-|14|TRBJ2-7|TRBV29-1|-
TGCAGCGTTTTGAAGCCCGAGTGGCCCTACGAGCAGTACTTC
CSVLKPEWPYEQYF
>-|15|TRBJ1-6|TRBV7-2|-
TGTGCCAGCAGCTTAGCCCAGGGGCGGTATTCACCCCTCCACTTT
CASSLAQGRYSPLHF
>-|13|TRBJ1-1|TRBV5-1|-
TGCGCCAGCAGGATTGGGGTCGACACTGAAGCTTTCTTT
CASRIGVDTEAFF
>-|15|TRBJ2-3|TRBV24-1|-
TGTGCCACCAGGGACAGTCCTAAATACACAGATACGCAGTATTTT
CATRDSPKYTDTQYF
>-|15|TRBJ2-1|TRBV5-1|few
TGCGCCAGCAGCTTCGGCTCCTACTCCTACAATGAGCAGTTCTTC
CASSFGSYSYNEQFF
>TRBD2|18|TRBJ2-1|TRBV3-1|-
TGTGCCAGCAGCTATACACCACTAGCGCTGGCAGGATACAATGAGCAGTTCTTC
CASSYTPLALAGYNEQFF
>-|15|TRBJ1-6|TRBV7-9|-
TGTGCCAGCACCCCCTCGACTGTGGGCAATTCACCCCTCCACTTT
CASTPSTVGNSPLHF